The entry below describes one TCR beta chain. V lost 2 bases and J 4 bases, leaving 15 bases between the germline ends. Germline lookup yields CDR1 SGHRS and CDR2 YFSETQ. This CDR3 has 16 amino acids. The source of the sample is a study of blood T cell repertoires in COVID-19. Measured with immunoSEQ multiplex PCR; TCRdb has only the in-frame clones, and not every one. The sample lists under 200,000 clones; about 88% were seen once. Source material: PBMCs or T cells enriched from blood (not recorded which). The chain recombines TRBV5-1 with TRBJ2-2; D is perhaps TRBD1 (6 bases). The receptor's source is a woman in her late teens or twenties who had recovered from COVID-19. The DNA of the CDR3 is TGCGCCAGCAGCTTCACGGGACAACAATCCACCGGGGAGCTGTTTTTT. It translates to CASSFTGQQSTGELFF.